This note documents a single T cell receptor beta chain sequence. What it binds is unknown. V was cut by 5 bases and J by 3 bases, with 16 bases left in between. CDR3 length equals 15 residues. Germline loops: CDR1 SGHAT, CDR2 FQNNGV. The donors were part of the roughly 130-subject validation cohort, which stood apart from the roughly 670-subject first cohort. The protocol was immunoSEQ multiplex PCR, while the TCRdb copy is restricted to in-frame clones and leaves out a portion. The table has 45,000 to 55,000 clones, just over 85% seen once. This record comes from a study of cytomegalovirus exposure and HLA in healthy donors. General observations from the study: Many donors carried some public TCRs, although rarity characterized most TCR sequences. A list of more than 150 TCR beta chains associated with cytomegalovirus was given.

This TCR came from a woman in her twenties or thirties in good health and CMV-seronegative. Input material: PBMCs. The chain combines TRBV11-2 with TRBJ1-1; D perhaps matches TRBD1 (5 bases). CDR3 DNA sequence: TGTGCCAGCAGCCACCGGGGGGGTTCGCACACTGAAGCTTTCTTT. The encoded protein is CASSHRGGSHTEAFF.